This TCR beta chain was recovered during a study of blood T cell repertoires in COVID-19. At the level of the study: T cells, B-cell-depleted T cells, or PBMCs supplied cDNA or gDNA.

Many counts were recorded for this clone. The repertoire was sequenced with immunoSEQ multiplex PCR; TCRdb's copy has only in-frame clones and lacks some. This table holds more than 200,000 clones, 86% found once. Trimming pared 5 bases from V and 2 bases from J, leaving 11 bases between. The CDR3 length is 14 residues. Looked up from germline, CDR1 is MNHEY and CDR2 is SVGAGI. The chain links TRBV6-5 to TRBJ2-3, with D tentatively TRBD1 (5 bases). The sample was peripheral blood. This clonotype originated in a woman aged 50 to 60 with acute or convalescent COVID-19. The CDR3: CASSKMTATDTQYF. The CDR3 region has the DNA TGTGCCAGCAGTAAAATGACAGCCACAGATACGCAGTATTTT.